This T cell receptor beta chain was found in a study of Graves' ophthalmopathy and Graves' hyperthyroidism. Study context: Upon initial diagnosis and before any treatment, peripheral blood was collected. Overall study findings and caveats: Appearing in blood as well were most expanded thyroid clonotypes above 0.001 frequency.

The source of the PBMCs was around 10 ml of fresh peripheral blood. This clonotype showed up many times. Its antigen is currently unknown. The CDR3 covers 13 residues. Germline assignment: CDR1 SGHRS and CDR2 YFSETQ. Trimming took 2 bases from V and 7 from J; bases not matched to a gene: 3. RNA transcripts provided the template for amplifying TCR beta CDR3 regions. An opening RT-PCR round employed HTBI primers and preceded a second-round multiplex PCR. TCRdb analysed the multiplex PCR reads with MiXCR anew, one entry per CDR3 protein. The sample has about 390,000 distinct CDR3 sequences, roughly 15% seen once.

The sequence was collected from an adult woman with stable Graves' hyperthyroidism. The source material was peripheral blood. The rearrangement links TRBV5-1 to TRBJ1-2, with 9 bases matching TRBD1. The CDR3 loop reads CASSLQGAGGYTF. The CDR3 nucleotides read TGCGCCAGCAGCTTACAGGGGGCTGGTGGCTACACCTTC.